Shown below are 17 T cell receptor beta chains from a single sample sequenced in a study of glioma-infiltrating T cells. Amplification of TCR alpha and beta CDR3 regions from RNA used iRepertoire nested multiplex PCR. TCRdb ran MiXCR on the multiplex PCR reads and lists one entry per CDR3 protein. The profile shows around 100,000 distinct CDR3 sequences, about 30% of them singletons. Sequencing input: glioma tissue, nonneoplastic brain tissue, or PBMCs (not recorded which). The receptors were sampled from a human donor with low-grade glioma or glioblastoma, undergoing nonglioma brain surgery, or in good health (not recorded which).

This clonotype was seen many times. The chain has TRBV6-1 and TRBJ2-3; 8 positions match TRBD2. V trimming: 8 bases; J trimming: 2 bases; junction bases outside the gene matches: 12. CDR3 length: 16 residues. CDR1 is MNHNS and CDR2 is SASEGT in the germline V gene. The CDR3: CASVFYSGDVTDTQYF. As DNA, the CDR3 is TGTGCCAGCGTTTTTTATAGCGGGGATGTCACAGATACGCAGTATTTT.

This chain connects TRBV3-1 to TRBJ2-5; D remains unclear. Germline CDR1 reads LGHDT; CDR2 reads YNNKEL (reference sequence). CDR3 length equals 13 residues. V dropped 4 bases and J dropped 3 bases, with 9 bases sitting between them. Here the CDR3 DNA reads TGTGCCAGCAGCCGGAATAGAAAAGAGACCCAGTACTTC. Its protein product is CASSRNRKETQYF.

In this sample, this clonotype turned up a few times. This chain joins TRBV18 and TRBJ2-7, with D perhaps TRBD2 (5 bases). CDR3 size: 14 residues. The V gene lost 3 bases and the J gene lost 7 bases, with 16 bases spanning the gap. CDR1 and CDR2 (germline): KGHSH, LQKENI. The CDR3 protein is CASSPDAKPGEQYF. The CDR3 DNA sequence: TGTGCCAGCTCACCGGACGCCAAGCCGGGGGAGCAGTACTTC.

Only one count was recorded for this clonotype. This sequence may be a read error, since a much larger clone differs from it by one base. V is TRBV27 and J is TRBJ2-3; D not certain. The CDR3 loop spans 13 amino acids. The germline CDR1 and CDR2 sequences are MNHEY and SMNVEV (reference sequence). Trimming left V 8 bases short and J 5 bases short, with 14 bases between. The CDR3 DNA sequence: TGTGCCAGCGCCAGGATATGGTTAGATACGCAGTATTTT. It encodes CASARIWLDTQYF.

The chain joins TRBV5-5 to TRBJ1-1, with D perhaps matching TRBD1 (5 bases). Trimming cost V 3 bases and J 0 bases, with 12 bases left between them. Germline V gene data show CDR1 as SGHKS and CDR2 as YYEKEE (reference sequence). The length of the CDR3 is 15 residues. This CDR3 is CASSSARGLNTEAFF. The CDR3, as DNA: TGTGCCAGCAGCTCAGCGCGGGGACTGAACACTGAAGCTTTCTTT.

Points on this clonotype: This clone may be a read error of a much larger clone one base away. The chain joins TRBV20-1 to TRBJ2-5, with 7 bases identical to TRBD1. The germline gives CDR1 DFQATT, CDR2 SNEGSKA (reference sequence). This CDR3 comprises 13 residues. This CDR3 is CSATPGQQETKYF. The CDR3, as DNA: TGCAGTGCTACACCGGGACAGCAAGAGACCAAGTACTTC.

Worth noting for this clonotype: A much bigger clone sits one base away, suggesting this may be a read error. The gene calls are TRBV7-9 and TRBJ2-7; TRBD2 matches at 12 bases. Germline CDR1 and CDR2: SEHNR and FQNEAQ (reference sequence). V lost 3 bases and J lost 4; bases outside the gene matches: 13. This CDR3 region has 18 residues. CDR3 DNA sequence: TGTGCCAGCAGCTTTATCCGCTCCTCTAGCGGGGGGGCGTACGAGCAGTACTTC. Translation: CASSFIRSSSGGAYEQYF.

This clonotype occurred a few times. Just one base apart from a much larger clone, this may be a read error. This rearrangement joins TRBV7-2 to TRBJ1-1, with 9 bases matching TRBD1. This CDR3 comprises 14 residues. Per the germline V gene, CDR1 is SGHTA and CDR2 is FQGNSA. V shed 5 bases and J 7 bases; nucleotides not matched to a gene: 8. CDR3 loop: CASSTTGGRDEAFF. CDR3 sequence (DNA): TGTGCCAGCAGCACGACAGGGGGTCGAGATGAAGCTTTCTTT.

J is TRBJ1-5 and V is TRBV29-1, with D perhaps matching TRBD1 (6 bases). Trimming took off 4 bases at V and 3 bases at J, with 13 bases between the two ends. CDR3 length equals 14 residues. The germline CDR1 and CDR2 sequences are SQVTM and ANQGSEA. CDR3 sequence: CSVGGTNYNQPQHF. CDR3 nucleotide sequence: TGCAGCGTTGGCGGGACAAACTACAATCAGCCCCAGCATTTT. Variable domain in full (rest from reference TRBV29-1 and TRBJ1-5): SAVISQKPSRDICQRGTSLTIQCQVDSQVTMMFWYRQQPGQSLTLIATANQGSEATYESGFVIDKFPISRPNLTFSTLTVSNMSPEDSSIYLCSVGGTNYNQPQHFGDGTRLSIL.

J is TRBJ1-5 and V is TRBV4-3, with D hard to call. CDR1 is LGHNA, CDR2 YSLEER, per germline. The CDR3 extends over 13 amino acids. The V end was cut by 0 bases, the J end by 4 bases, with 4 bases between. Here the CDR3 DNA reads TGCGCCAGCAGCCAAGATCAGAATCAGCCCCAGCATTTT. Protein sequence: CASSQDQNQPQHF.

This chain connects TRBV28 to TRBJ2-1; D ambiguous. The CDR3 is made up of 16 amino acids. From germline, CDR1 is MDHEN and CDR2 SYDVKM. The V end was cut by 3 bases, the J end by 2 bases, with 14 bases between. CDR3 nucleotides: TGTGCCAGCAGTTTCAGCAGCCCTAGTGCCTACAATGAGCAGTTCTTC. As protein: CASSFSSPSAYNEQFF. Full variable domain (outside the CDR3, taken from reference TRBV28 and TRBJ2-1): DVKVTQSSRYLVKRTGEKVFLECVQDMDHENMFWYRQDPGLGLRLIYFSYDVKMKEKGDIPEGYSVSREKKERFSLILESASTNQTSMYLCASSFSSPSAYNEQFFGPGTRLTVL.

This clonotype was recorded at least ten times. The chain couples TRBV18 to TRBJ2-7; either TRBD1 or TRBD2 may fit D (5 bases each). CDR1 is KGHSH and CDR2 is LQKENI in the germline V gene. CDR3 length: 14 amino acids. V lost 3 bases and J 3 bases, leaving 12 bases between the germline ends. The CDR3 region has the DNA TGTGCCAGCTCACCCCGGGACGCCCTCTACGAGCAGTACTTC. Translated: CASSPRDALYEQYF.

This chain connects TRBV29-1 to TRBJ1-1; weak D call: TRBD1 (6 bases). The CDR3 contains 11 residues. Deletions cut 7 bases from V and 2 bases from J, with 8 bases between. Germline loops: CDR1 SQVTM, CDR2 ANQGSEA. The CDR3 reads CSADRNTEAFF. The CDR3, as DNA: TGCAGCGCGGACAGAAACACTGAAGCTTTCTTT.

This clonotype was picked up many times. The chain is built from TRBV6-1 and TRBJ1-6, with D perhaps TRBD1 (5 bases). The CDR3 has 13 residues. The germline gives CDR1 MNHNS, CDR2 SASEGT. Deletions cut 6 bases from V and 11 bases from J, with 14 bases between. The CDR3 sequence: CASSISDRAPLHF. The CDR3, as DNA: TGTGCCAGCAGCATATCCGACAGAGCACCCCTCCACTTT.

J is TRBJ2-7 and V is TRBV7-9, with 8 bases fitting TRBD2. This CDR3 region has 16 residues. V lost 5 bases and J lost 0; bases outside the gene matches: 9. From germline, CDR1 is SEHNR and CDR2 FQNEAQ (reference sequence). The CDR3 loop is CASSPSSGGISYEQYF. The CDR3, as DNA: TGTGCCAGCAGCCCCTCGAGCGGGGGAATCTCCTACGAGCAGTACTTC.

Written as DNA, the CDR3 is TGTGCCAGCAGCCAGGAACAGGGGGCGTCTGGCTACACCTTC. This codes for CASSQEQGASGYTF. The V call is TRBV3-1, the J call TRBJ1-2; 9 nucleotides line up with TRBD1. J was trimmed by 7 bases and V by 3 bases; bases with no gene match: 6. The germline V gene has CDR1 LGHDT and CDR2 YNNKEL (reference sequence). CDR3 length: 14 residues.

This clonotype was recorded at least ten times. This chain joins TRBV20-1 and TRBJ2-3; 10 bases fit TRBD1. Germline CDR1 DFQATT, CDR2 SNEGSKA (reference sequence). V shed 6 bases, J shed 1 base, and the junction held 4 bases outside the gene matches. The CDR3 consists of 14 residues. The CDR3 DNA sequence: TGCAGTGCAACCGGGACAGGGGGCACAGATACGCAGTATTTT. Protein sequence: CSATGTGGTDTQYF.